These 8 T cell receptor beta chains originate from one sample sequenced in a study of blood T cell repertoires in COVID-19. Repertoires were generated with immunoSEQ multiplex PCR, while TCRdb's copy carries only in-frame clones and drops some. The table records 25,000 to 30,000 clones, around 92% of them present only once. Sequenced: peripheral blood. Receptors originate from a woman in her 70s with COVID-19, enrolled during active disease.

The J gene is TRBJ2-2, the V gene TRBV7-3, with 7 bases aligning to TRBD2. J gave up 3 bases and V 5 bases, and 9 bases lay outside the gene matches. This CDR3 is built from 16 residues. Germline-derived CDR1 and CDR2 are SGHTA and FQGTGA. CDR3 sequence: CASSARGGWDTGELFF. The CDR3 nucleotides read TGTGCCAGCAGCGCTAGGGGAGGGTGGGACACCGGGGAGCTGTTTTTT.

V usage is TRBV9 and J usage is TRBJ2-3; 10 nucleotides line up with TRBD2. Trimming cost V 0 bases and J 6 bases; bases outside gene matches: 10. CDR3 size: 17 residues. Germline V gene sequence: CDR1 SGDLS, CDR2 YYNGEE. The CDR3 is CASSVASASGSRDTQYF. The CDR3 DNA reads as TGTGCCAGCAGCGTAGCGTCGGCTAGCGGGAGCAGGGATACGCAGTATTTT.

The chain carries TRBV5-4 and TRBJ2-5, with D possibly being TRBD2 (6 bases). The CDR3 runs to 16 residues. CDR1 is SGHNT, CDR2 YYREEE, per germline (reference sequence). The ends were cut back, 4 bases at V and 5 bases at J, with 21 bases in the middle. CDR3 sequence reads: CASSGGSGVFFETQYF. The DNA for the CDR3 is TGTGCCAGCAGCGGCGGATCGGGAGTGTTTTTTGAGACCCAGTACTTC.

This chain connects TRBV27 to TRBJ2-7, with 10 bases identical to TRBD2. CDR3 length: 15 amino acids. The trim removed 4 bases at V and 3 bases at J, leaving 6 bases unmatched. CDR1 MNHEY and CDR2 SMNVEV come from the germline V gene (reference sequence). The CDR3 region has the DNA TGTGCCAGCAGTTCCTCCCCTAGCGGGAGCTACGAGCAGTACTTC. Translated: CASSSSPSGSYEQYF.

This clone appeared once. The J gene is TRBJ2-5, the V gene TRBV5-1, with D unresolved. The ends were cut back, 0 bases at V and 7 bases at J, with 10 bases in the middle. Germline V gene lookup returns CDR1 SGHRS and CDR2 YFSETQ. The CDR3 totals 13 residues. The CDR3: CASSLAGASTQYF. CDR3 nucleotides: TGCGCCAGCAGCTTGGCCGGTGCGTCGACCCAGTACTTC.

The V gene is TRBV6-2 or TRBV6-3, the J gene TRBJ1-5; TRBD1 is a possible D gene (6 bases). Per the germline V gene, CDR1 is MNHEY and CDR2 is SVGEGT. V gave up 6 bases and J gave up 14 bases, with 20 bases separating them. This CDR3 contains 13 residues. CDR3: CASSQGHLGPEHF. CDR3 DNA: TGTGCCAGCAGCCAGGGACATTTGGGGCCAGAGCATTTT.

The chain uses TRBV19 and TRBJ1-1; D remains ambiguous. The CDR3 loop spans 15 amino acids. Germline CDR1 LNHDA, CDR2 SQIVND (reference sequence). Trimming left V 5 bases short and J 7 bases short, with 20 bases between. CDR3 bases: TGTGCCAGTAGTCATGGGCGGGTAACTACTAGTGAAGCTTTCTTT. This encodes CASSHGRVTTSEAFF.

V gene TRBV10-3 combines with J gene TRBJ1-1; D unclear. This CDR3 comprises 15 residues. CDR1 and CDR2 from the germline V gene are ENHRY and SYGVKD. V was pared by 0 bases and J by 4 bases, with 12 bases between. CDR3 in DNA: TGTGCCATCAGTGAGTCGGCTGGAGTTGGCACTGAAGCTTTCTTT. This sequence encodes CAISESAGVGTEAFF.